This T cell receptor beta chain derives from a study of Ad26.COV2.S vaccination and SARS-CoV-2 variants. Study as a whole: In the study, Ad26.COV2.S was injected intramuscularly once, or twice 56 days apart.

Treatment defined: approximately 18 received Ad26.COV2.S at low or high dose, single or two shots; five or six received placebo; per-sample allocation not given. Specimen acquisition occurred on day 63 following the initial vaccine or placebo injection. This adult donor, from Boston, was 18-55 years old. What was given as vaccine was an Ad26 vector encoding Wuhan-strain SARS-CoV-2 spike. Looked up from germline, CDR1 is SGHAT and CDR2 is FQNNGV. After removal of 3 bases from V and 2 bases from J, the junction contained 11 bases not matched to a gene. This CDR3 is built from 17 residues. Clones were read by immunoSEQ multiplex PCR, and TCRdb kept only the in-frame ones, dropping some. The sample carries about 390,000 clones, around 92% recorded once.

The input for sequencing was peripheral blood, taken in a trial of Ad26.COV2.S vaccine versus placebo. V gene TRBV11-2 combines with J gene TRBJ2-5; 8 nucleotides agree with TRBD2. The source is a person aged 18-60 years who received the Ad26.COV2.S COVID-19 vaccine or a placebo. The CDR3, as DNA: TGTGCCAGCAGCTTCGGGCCGGTTGCGGGGGGACAAGAGACCCAGTACTTC. It encodes CASSFGPVAGGQETQYF.